Each of the 14 T cell receptor beta chains below was sequenced from the same sample in a study of cytomegalovirus exposure and HLA in healthy donors. The PCR made use of 60 Vbeta and 13 Jbeta primers. The method was immunoSEQ multiplex PCR; TCRdb's version includes in-frame clones alone and lacks a portion of them. This sample has under 150,000 clones, with about three quarters found just once. The sample comprised PBMCs. These receptors were obtained from a man between 35 and 55 years old in good health and CMV-seropositive.

This sequence joins TRBV6-5 and TRBJ2-2; D may be TRBD1 (6 bases). The CDR3 extends over 16 amino acids. V was pared by 0 bases and J by 2 bases, with 10 bases between. Per germline, CDR1 MNHEY and CDR2 SVGAGI. The CDR3 DNA sequence: TGTGCCAGCAGTTACTCGAGGGGGATAAACACCGGGGAGCTGTTTTTT. This translates into CASSYSRGINTGELFF.

This clone was recorded only once. The chain combines TRBV27 with TRBJ1-5; 7 nucleotides line up with TRBD1. The J segment lost 5 bases and the V segment lost 6 bases, leaving 7 bases of the junction unmatched. CDR3 length: 14 residues. Per germline, CDR1 MNHEY and CDR2 SMNVEV (reference sequence). The CDR3 region has the DNA TGTGCCAGCAGAAGGTTGGGACAGCATCAGCCCCAGCATTTT. It specifies CASRRLGQHQPQHF.

In this sample, this clone turned up a few times. The genes are TRBV4-1 and TRBJ1-1; TRBD1 matches 7 bases. Per germline, CDR1 MGHRA and CDR2 YSYEKL. The trim removed 5 bases at V and 0 bases at J, leaving 6 bases unmatched. The CDR3 covers 15 residues. The CDR3: CASSSRQGMNTEAFF. The CDR3 DNA follows: TGCGCCAGCAGCTCCCGACAGGGAATGAACACTGAAGCTTTCTTT.

V is TRBV11-3 and J is TRBJ2-5, with TRBD2 matching 7 bases. Germline V gives CDR1 SGHNT, CDR2 YENEEA. The CDR3 extends over 16 amino acids. With 1 base clipped from V and 1 base from J, the junction kept 6 bases outside the gene matches. CDR3 DNA sequence: TGTGCCAGCAGCTTAGGGGGCGGGAGATTCCAAGAGACCCAGTACTTC. Protein: CASSLGGGRFQETQYF.

This clone is medium-sized (0.01 to 0.1%) in the sample. The chain joins TRBV5-1 to TRBJ1-4, with TRBD1 matching 10 bases. CDR1 and CDR2 from the germline V gene are SGHRS and YFSETQ. With V trimmed by 4 bases and J by 11 bases, 14 bases remained unmatched. The CDR3 is made up of 16 amino acids. The CDR3 bases are TGCGCCAGCAGCCTGGAGACAGGGGGCGCCTTGTCTAAACTGTTTTTT. Translation: CASSLETGGALSKLFF.

This chain joins TRBV4-3 and TRBJ2-3; TRBD1 aligns across 7 bases. V lost 4 bases, J lost 6 bases, and 10 bases stayed unmatched. The length of the CDR3 is 15 residues. Per the germline V gene, CDR1 is LGHNA and CDR2 is YSLEER. The CDR3 spells CASSPRQGIKDTQYF. CDR3 nucleotide sequence: TGCGCCAGCAGCCCCCGACAGGGAATAAAGGATACGCAGTATTTT.

This chain connects TRBV7-6 to TRBJ2-2, with TRBD2 matching over 10 bases. The CDR3 contains 18 residues. V dropped 5 bases and J dropped 1; count of bases not matched to a gene: 10. The germline V gene has CDR1 SGHVS and CDR2 FNYEAQ. The CDR3 nucleotides are TGTGCCAGCAGCGGTCTAGCGGGAGCTTTGAAGAACACCGGGGAGCTGTTTTTT. Translating gives CASSGLAGALKNTGELFF.

The chain employs TRBV7-2 and TRBJ2-1, with 10 bases aligning to TRBD1. Germline lookup yields CDR1 SGHTA and CDR2 FQGNSA. This CDR3 region has 15 residues. Losses at the gene ends were 3 bases for V and 2 bases for J; bases not matched to a gene: 1. As DNA, the CDR3 is TGTGCCAGCAGCTTGGACAGGGGGGCCTACAATGAGCAGTTCTTC. It codes for CASSLDRGAYNEQFF.

This clone turned up a few times. The J gene is TRBJ2-1, the V gene TRBV10-3, with TRBD2 matching over 7 bases. The CDR3 covers 15 residues. CDR1 is ENHRY and CDR2 is SYGVKD in the germline V gene. The J segment lost 7 bases and the V segment lost 10 bases, leaving 16 bases of the junction unmatched. This CDR3 reads CATSRGGGRQNEQFF. CDR3 nucleotide sequence: TGTGCCACAAGCCGCGGAGGCGGGAGACAGAATGAGCAGTTCTTC.

This rearrangement joins TRBV28 to TRBJ2-4, with 9 bases identical to TRBD1. The length of the CDR3 is 14 residues. Germline CDR1 is MDHEN and CDR2 is SYDVKM. The ends lost 5 bases at V and 9 bases at J; junction bases unmatched: 8. The CDR3 here is CASSMGQGGGIQYF. The DNA for the CDR3 is TGTGCCAGCAGTATGGGACAGGGCGGAGGCATTCAGTACTTC.

A few counts support this clone. The chain employs TRBV4-3 and TRBJ2-3; D gene unclear. The germline V gene encodes CDR1 LGHNA and CDR2 YSLEER. Deletions cut 0 bases from V and 2 bases from J, with 18 bases between. CDR3 length equals 18 residues. The CDR3 is CASSQDLIPRGYTDTQYF. The CDR3, as DNA: TGCGCCAGCAGCCAAGATCTAATACCCAGAGGTTACACAGATACGCAGTATTTT.

As to this clone: At the DNA level, this CDR3 is encoded by other sequences in the same sample as well. V gene TRBV6-1 combines with J gene TRBJ1-5; unclear D gene. This CDR3 is built from 13 residues. CDR1 and CDR2 (germline): MNHNS, SASEGT. The V and J ends lost 6 bases and 2 bases respectively, with 8 bases between them. CDR3 nucleotides: TGTGCCAGCAGAACGGGAGGCAATCAGCCCCAGCATTTT. It is translated as CASRTGGNQPQHF.

The V gene is TRBV19, the J gene TRBJ1-5; D ambiguous. CDR1 and CDR2 from the germline V gene are LNHDA and SQIVND (reference sequence). V gave up 3 bases and J gave up 0 bases, with 9 bases separating them. CDR3 length: 15 residues. CDR3 DNA: TGTGCCAGTAGTATCTCAGTTTATAGCAATCAGCCCCAGCATTTT. Encoded protein: CASSISVYSNQPQHF.

The chain employs TRBV7-2 and TRBJ2-7, with 7 bases that match TRBD1. Germline CDR1 is SGHTA and CDR2 is FQGNSA. The CDR3 is 12 amino acids. V lost 5 bases and J lost 7; bases outside the gene matches: 5. CDR3 DNA: TGTGCCAGCAGCCCGACAGGGCGGGAGCAGTACTTC. The encoded protein is CASSPTGREQYF.